This T cell receptor beta chain was sequenced during a study of shared clonotypes between healthy human individuals. The protocol was immunoSEQ multiplex PCR, while the TCRdb copy is restricted to in-frame clones and leaves out a portion. This table has about a million clones, roughly 77% appearing once. Trimming removed 1 base at V and 2 bases at J, with 1 base between. The CDR3 is made up of 11 amino acids. Per germline, CDR1 DFQATT and CDR2 SNEGSKA (reference sequence). The material sequenced was memory CD4+ T cells from PBMCs. Noted subset: CD45RA-negative fraction. V gene TRBV20-1 combines with J gene TRBJ2-3; no definite D call. The clonotype originates from a man younger than 35 in good health. Some clones in this sample may be carry-over from other donors' samples. The CDR3 nucleotides are TGCAGTGCTAGAGCCACAGATACGCAGTATTTT. Translating gives CSARATDTQYF.